What follows are 4 T cell receptor beta chains derived from one specimen sequenced in a study of CD8 T cells in Susac syndrome. It was with random hexamers that 0.5 to 1 ug RNA was reverse transcribed. TCRdb reprocessed the immunoSEQ multiplex PCR reads via MiXCR and lists one record per CDR3 protein. The sample records approximately 74,000 distinct CDR3 sequences, around 94% being singletons. Input material: CD8+ T cells from PBMCs. These receptors were obtained from a human donor with Susac syndrome.

This sequence joins TRBV19 and TRBJ1-1, with a weak D call TRBD1 (6 bases). The germline V gene has CDR1 LNHDA and CDR2 SQIVND (reference sequence). V was cut by 6 bases and J by 11 bases, with 16 bases left in between. CDR3 length: 12 amino acids. The CDR3 DNA follows: TGTGCCAGTAGCCTGGGGGGGCTTTGGGCTTTCTTT. Its protein product is CASSLGGLWAFF.

This clonotype was seen once. CDR3 in amino acids: CAWGDTSYEQYF. The CDR3 DNA reads as TGTGCCTGGGGGGACACCTCCTACGAGCAGTACTTC. This chain uses TRBV30 with TRBJ2-7; a possible D gene is TRBD1 (6 bases). Trimming removed 5 bases at V and 0 bases at J, with 8 bases between. This CDR3 comprises 12 residues. Germline V gene data show CDR1 as GTSNPN and CDR2 as SVGIG (reference sequence).

V and J are TRBV27 and TRBJ2-6; 7 bases agree with TRBD1. The CDR3 consists of 16 residues. CDR1 MNHEY and CDR2 SMNVEV come from the germline V gene (reference sequence). Germline trimming cut 2 bases from V and 4 bases from J; bases unmatched to any gene: 5. This CDR3 is CASSLKGAWGANVLTF. For the CDR3, the DNA is TGTGCCAGCAGTTTAAAGGGGGCGTGGGGGGCCAACGTCCTGACTTTC.

The CDR3 DNA is TGCGCCAGCAGCTTTCAGGACGAGCAAGAGACCCAGTACTTC. It is translated as CASSFQDEQETQYF. V gene TRBV5-1 combines with J gene TRBJ2-5; D is unresolved. The germline V gene encodes CDR1 SGHRS and CDR2 YFSETQ. The CDR3 has 14 amino acids. V shed 2 bases and J shed 2 bases, with 10 bases lying between them.